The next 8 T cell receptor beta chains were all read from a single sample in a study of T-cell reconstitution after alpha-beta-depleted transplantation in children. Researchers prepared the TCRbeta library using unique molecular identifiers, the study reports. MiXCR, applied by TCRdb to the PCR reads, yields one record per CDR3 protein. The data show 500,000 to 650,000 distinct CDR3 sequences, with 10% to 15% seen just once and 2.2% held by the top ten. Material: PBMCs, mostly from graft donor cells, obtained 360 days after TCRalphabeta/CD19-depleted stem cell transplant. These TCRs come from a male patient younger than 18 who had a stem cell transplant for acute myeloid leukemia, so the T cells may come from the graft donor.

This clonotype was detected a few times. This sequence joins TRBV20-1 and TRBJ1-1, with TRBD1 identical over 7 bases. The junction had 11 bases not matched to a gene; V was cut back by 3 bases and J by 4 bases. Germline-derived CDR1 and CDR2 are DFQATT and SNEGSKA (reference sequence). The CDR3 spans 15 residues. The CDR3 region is CSASLPGGLSTEAFF. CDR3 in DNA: TGCAGTGCTAGCTTGCCAGGGGGATTGAGCACTGAAGCTTTCTTT.

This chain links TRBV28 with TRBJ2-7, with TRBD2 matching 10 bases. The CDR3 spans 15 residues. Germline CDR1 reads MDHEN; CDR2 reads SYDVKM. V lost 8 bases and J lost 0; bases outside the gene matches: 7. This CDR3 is CASGQREGSSYEQYF. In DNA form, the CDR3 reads TGTGCCAGCGGACAGCGGGAGGGGAGCTCCTACGAGCAGTACTTC.

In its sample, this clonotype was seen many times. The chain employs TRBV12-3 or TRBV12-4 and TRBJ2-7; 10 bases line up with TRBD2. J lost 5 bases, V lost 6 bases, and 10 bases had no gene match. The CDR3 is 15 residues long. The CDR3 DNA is TGTGCCAGCAGCCGGCTAGCGGGAGCTGGTGACGAGCAGTACTTC. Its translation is CASSRLAGAGDEQYF.

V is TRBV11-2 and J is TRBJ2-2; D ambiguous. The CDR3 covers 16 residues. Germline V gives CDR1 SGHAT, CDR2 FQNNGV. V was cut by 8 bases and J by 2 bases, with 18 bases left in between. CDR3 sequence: CASCLYLGKNTGELFF. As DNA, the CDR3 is TGTGCCAGCTGTCTGTATTTGGGGAAAAACACCGGGGAGCTGTTTTTT.

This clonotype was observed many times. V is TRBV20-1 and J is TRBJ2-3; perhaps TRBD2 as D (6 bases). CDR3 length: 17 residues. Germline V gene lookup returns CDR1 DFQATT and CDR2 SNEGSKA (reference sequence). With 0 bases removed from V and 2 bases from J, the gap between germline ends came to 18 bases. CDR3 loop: CSARDARRVIITDTQYF. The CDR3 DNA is TGCAGTGCTAGAGATGCCCGGAGGGTCATCATCACAGATACGCAGTATTTT.

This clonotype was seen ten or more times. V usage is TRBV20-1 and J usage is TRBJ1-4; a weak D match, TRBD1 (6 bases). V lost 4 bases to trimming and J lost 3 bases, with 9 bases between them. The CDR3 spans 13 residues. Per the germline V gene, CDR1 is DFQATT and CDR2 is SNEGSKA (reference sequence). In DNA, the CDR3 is TGCAGTGCTATAACAGGGCCTAATGAAAAACTGTTTTTT. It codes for CSAITGPNEKLFF.

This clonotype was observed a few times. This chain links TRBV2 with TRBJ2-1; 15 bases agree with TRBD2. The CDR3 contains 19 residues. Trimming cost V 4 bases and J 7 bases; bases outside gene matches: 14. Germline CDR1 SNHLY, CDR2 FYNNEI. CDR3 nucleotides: TGTGCCAGCAGTGGGACGAAAAACGCGGGACTAGCGGGAGGAAATGAGCAGTTCTTC. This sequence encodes CASSGTKNAGLAGGNEQFF.

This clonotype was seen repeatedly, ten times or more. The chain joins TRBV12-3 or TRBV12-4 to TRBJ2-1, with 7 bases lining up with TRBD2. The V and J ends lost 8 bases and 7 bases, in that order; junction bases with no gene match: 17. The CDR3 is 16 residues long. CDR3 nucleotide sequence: TGTGCCAGCTTACCCCGGGGCGGGGGTCCGTGGAATGAGCAGTTCTTC. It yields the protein CASLPRGGGPWNEQFF.